Listed below are T cell receptor beta chains from one sample, sequenced in a study of human T cells and chemical hapten exposure. TCRdb fed the RACE reads into MiXCR, producing one record per CDR3 protein. The sample records around 300,000 distinct CDR3 sequences, approximately 8% being singletons. The material was whole blood, obtained in connection with sensitization to the hapten diphenylcyclopropenone (DPC). Receptor source: a man aged 18 to 29 with alopecia areata. Some clones in this sample may be carry-over from other donors' samples. Both conserved end residues are part of each CDR3. The order of the fields is V gene, J gene, clone size, D gene, CDR3 protein, CDR3 DNA. A D gene is named only where the DNA matches it firmly. Not all rows give a size; the values are once, few, many and, for expanded clones, a class.

V: TRBV11-1
J: TRBJ1-4
size: few
D: .
CDR3: CASSPTGQLEKLFF
DNA: TGTGCCAGCAGCCCAACGGGTCAGCTTGAAAAACTGTTTTTT

V: TRBV5-1
J: TRBJ2-7
size: many
D: .
CDR3: CASSSLEEQYF
DNA: TGCGCCAGCAGCTCCCTGGAGGAGCAGTACTTC

V: TRBV14
J: TRBJ1-1
size: few
D: .
CDR3: CASSQVRGTEAFF
DNA: TGTGCCAGCAGCCAAGTAAGGGGAACTGAAGCTTTCTTT

V: TRBV11-2
J: TRBJ2-2
size: few
D: TRBD1
CDR3: CASSTRGGRMDGELFF
DNA: TGTGCCAGCAGCACCCGAGGGGGCCGGATGGACGGGGAGCTGTTTTTT

V: TRBV27
J: TRBJ1-5
size: .
D: .
CDR3: CASSLSRNPSNQPQHF
DNA: TGTGCCAGCAGTTTATCCCGGAACCCCAGCAATCAGCCCCAGCATTTT

V: TRBV5-1
J: TRBJ2-1
size: .
D: TRBD1
CDR3: CASGTEKYNEQFF
DNA: TGCGCCAGCGGGACAGAAAAATACAATGAGCAGTTCTTC

V: TRBV15
J: TRBJ2-5
size: few
D: TRBD1
CDR3: CATSRETGGEETQYF
DNA: TGTGCCACCAGCAGAGAGACAGGGGGCGAAGAGACCCAGTACTTC

V: TRBV28
J: TRBJ2-6
size: few
D: TRBD1
CDR3: CASSLGQMSGANVLTF
DNA: TGTGCCAGCAGTTTGGGACAGATGTCTGGGGCCAACGTCCTGACTTTC

V: TRBV21-1
J: TRBJ1-1
size: many
D: .
CDR3: CASSRMRGATEAFF
DNA: TGTGCCAGCAGCCGAATGCGGGGGGCCACTGAAGCTTTCTTT

V: TRBV12-3/TRBV12-4
J: TRBJ1-5
size: few
D: .
CDR3: CASGVGPQHF
DNA: TGTGCCAGCGGGGTTGGGCCCCAGCATTTT

V: TRBV10-3
J: TRBJ2-7
size: .
D: .
CDR3: CAINPRGASSYEQYF
DNA: TGTGCCATCAACCCGAGAGGGGCGTCTTCCTACGAGCAGTACTTC

V: TRBV25-1
J: TRBJ1-2
size: many
D: .
CDR3: CASSDSIGYTF
DNA: TGTGCCAGCAGTGATTCGATCGGCTACACCTTC

V: TRBV20-1
J: TRBJ1-1
size: .
D: .
CDR3: CSARDGDTEAFF
DNA: TGCAGTGCTAGAGATGGTGACACCGAAGCTTTCTTT

V: TRBV7-2
J: TRBJ2-2
size: few
D: .
CDR3: CASSAQGIMNTGELFF
DNA: TGTGCCAGCAGCGCACAGGGAATTATGAACACCGGGGAGCTGTTTTTT

V: TRBV7-2
J: TRBJ1-1
size: few
D: .
CDR3: CASSLDIRTEAFF
DNA: TGTGCCAGCAGCTTAGACATCAGAACTGAAGCTTTCTTT

V: TRBV4-3
J: TRBJ1-2
size: .
D: .
CDR3: CASSQDYPFPYGYTF
DNA: TGCGCCAGCAGCCAAGATTACCCCTTTCCCTATGGCTACACCTTC

V: TRBV7-9
J: TRBJ2-7
size: many
D: .
CDR3: CASSSRPTYEQYF
DNA: TGTGCCAGCAGCTCCCGCCCGACCTACGAGCAGTACTTC

V: TRBV11-2
J: TRBJ1-2
size: many
D: TRBD1
CDR3: CASSLNTGENYGYTF
DNA: TGTGCCAGCAGCTTAAATACAGGGGAGAACTATGGCTACACCTTC

V: TRBV20-1
J: TRBJ2-1
size: few
D: .
CDR3: CSAKRIYNEQFF
DNA: TGCAGTGCTAAACGGATCTACAATGAGCAGTTCTTC

V: TRBV4-1
J: TRBJ2-1
size: .
D: TRBD2
CDR3: CASSPRLAGGKYNEQFF
DNA: TGCGCCAGCAGCCCCCGACTAGCGGGGGGCAAATACAATGAGCAGTTCTTC

V: TRBV7-9
J: TRBJ2-4
size: many
D: .
CDR3: CASSSDRLNYIQYF
DNA: TGTGCCAGCAGCTCAGACAGGTTAAATTACATTCAGTACTTC

V: TRBV15
J: TRBJ2-3
size: many
D: TRBD1
CDR3: CATSPDRGSQLYTQYF
DNA: TGTGCCACCAGTCCGGACAGGGGGTCCCAACTGTATACGCAGTATTTT

V: TRBV6-5
J: TRBJ2-1
size: few
D: .
CDR3: CVSTGGTIGGNEQFF
DNA: TGTGTCAGCACCGGAGGGACCATAGGGGGGAATGAGCAGTTCTTC

V: TRBV6-6
J: TRBJ1-4
size: many
D: TRBD1
CDR3: CASSYSGGREKLFF
DNA: TGTGCCAGCAGTTACTCAGGGGGCCGGGAAAAACTGTTTTTT

V: TRBV7-8
J: TRBJ2-3
size: many
D: TRBD2
CDR3: CASSKQRGPATDTQYF
DNA: TGTGCCAGCAGCAAACAGCGGGGGCCCGCCACAGATACGCAGTATTTT

V: TRBV28
J: TRBJ2-4
size: many
D: TRBD2
CDR3: CASSLAGGPKNIQYF
DNA: TGTGCCAGCAGTTTAGCGGGGGGGCCCAAAAACATTCAGTACTTC

V: TRBV7-8
J: TRBJ2-5
size: few
D: TRBD2
CDR3: CASTTRASGGAEKETQYF
DNA: TGTGCCAGCACCACCCGGGCCAGCGGGGGGGCCGAAAAAGAGACCCAGTACTTC

V: TRBV7-2
J: TRBJ2-3
size: few
D: .
CDR3: CASSLDRLAGDTQYF
DNA: TGTGCCAGCAGCTTAGATCGGCTAGCAGGAGATACGCAGTATTTT

V: TRBV28
J: TRBJ2-3
size: .
D: .
CDR3: CASSGLGERFSDTQYF
DNA: TGTGCCAGCAGCGGTCTGGGAGAGCGGTTCTCAGATACGCAGTATTTT

V: TRBV27
J: TRBJ2-5
size: few
D: .
CDR3: CASSPSTGSLGKTQYF
DNA: TGTGCCAGCAGTCCTAGCACAGGGTCTTTGGGGAAGACCCAGTACTTC

V: TRBV29-1
J: TRBJ2-3
size: many
D: .
CDR3: CSVEKGRNTDTQYF
DNA: TGCAGCGTTGAGAAGGGGCGCAACACAGATACGCAGTATTTT

V: TRBV28
J: TRBJ2-1
size: .
D: TRBD2
CDR3: CASSFMFPSGGYNEQFF
DNA: TGTGCCAGCAGTTTTATGTTCCCTAGCGGAGGATACAATGAGCAGTTCTTC

V: TRBV7-3
J: TRBJ2-6
size: .
D: .
CDR3: CASSLGQAGANVLTF
DNA: TGTGCCAGCAGCTTGGGGCAGGCTGGGGCCAACGTCCTGACTTTC

V: TRBV7-8
J: TRBJ2-3
size: many
D: .
CDR3: CASSFSVWATDTQYF
DNA: TGTGCCAGCAGCTTTAGTGTGTGGGCAACAGATACGCAGTATTTT

V: TRBV7-8
J: TRBJ1-2
size: .
D: .
CDR3: CASSPPTRIYGYTF
DNA: TGTGCCAGCAGCCCCCCGACCCGAATCTATGGCTACACCTTC

V: TRBV29-1
J: TRBJ1-1
size: few
D: .
CDR3: CSVVAGYTEAFF
DNA: TGCAGCGTTGTGGCAGGGTACACTGAAGCTTTCTTT

V: TRBV11-3
J: TRBJ1-6
size: few
D: .
CDR3: CASSGASNSPLHF
DNA: TGTGCCAGCAGCGGTGCCTCGAATTCACCCCTCCACTTT

V: TRBV7-2
J: TRBJ2-5
size: .
D: TRBD2
CDR3: CASQTSGGALETQYF
DNA: TGTGCCAGCCAGACTAGCGGGGGGGCATTGGAGACCCAGTACTTC

V: TRBV10-3
J: TRBJ2-5
size: .
D: TRBD1
CDR3: CAISESPDFRTGNRKHQETQYF
DNA: TGTGCCATCAGTGAGTCTCCCGATTTTAGGACAGGGAACCGCAAACACCAAGAGACCCAGTACTTC

V: TRBV27
J: TRBJ1-2
size: many
D: .
CDR3: CASSLMQGSYGYTF
DNA: TGTGCCAGCAGTTTAATGCAGGGGTCCTATGGCTACACCTTC

V: TRBV2
J: TRBJ2-5
size: .
D: .
CDR3: CASSEASGVERETQYF
DNA: TGTGCCAGCAGTGAAGCCTCCGGGGTCGAGAGAGAGACCCAGTACTTC

V: TRBV11-1
J: TRBJ1-1
size: .
D: TRBD1
CDR3: CASSGQGTTEAFF
DNA: TGTGCCAGCAGCGGACAGGGGACGACAGAAGCTTTCTTT